This TCR beta chain was captured by sequencing in a study of CD8+ T cells in alopecia areata. Findings and limits, study-wide: In scalp, tofacitinib significantly decreased clonality and expanded CD8+ clones among the top 100.

In the case of this clone: The antigen is undetermined. The identical CDR3 is also encoded by other nucleotide sequences in the sample.

Stated treatment: oral pan-JAK inhibitor, 5-10 mg twice daily. Isolated RNA was reverse transcribed into cDNA used as the sequencing template. TCRdb's table, derived via immunoSEQ multiplex PCR, lists solely in-frame clones and lacks some. The sample yields 150,000 to 200,000 clones, around 60% seen once. Trimming at V came to 8 bases and at J to 4 bases, leaving 7 bases not matched to a gene. CDR3 length: 13 amino acids. CDR1 SNHLY and CDR2 FYNNEI come from the germline V gene. The clonotype was recovered from a human donor with alopecia areata. This rearrangement joins TRBV2 to TRBJ2-7, with 8 bases fitting TRBD1. This specimen was CD4+ T cells sorted from blood, taken at week 24, from a patient treated with tofacitinib. The CDR3 DNA is TGTGCCAGCCGGACCGGACAGGGATACGAGCAGTACTTC. Translation: CASRTGQGYEQYF.